The 31 T cell receptor beta chains given below trace back to one sample, sequenced in a study of cytomegalovirus exposure and HLA in healthy donors. With 60 Vbeta and 13 Jbeta primers, the PCR was carried out. The table came from immunoSEQ multiplex PCR; TCRdb's copy has only in-frame clones and leaves some out. The sample has approximately 100,000 clones, 75% to 85% seen once. The sequenced material came from PBMCs. The receptors were sampled from a female donor in good health and CMV-seropositive.

The chain has TRBV27 and TRBJ1-1; 10 bases agree with TRBD1. The germline V gene encodes CDR1 MNHEY and CDR2 SMNVEV (reference sequence). The CDR3 covers 14 residues. V was pared by 6 bases and J by 3 bases, with 4 bases of the junction left unmatched. The CDR3 DNA reads as TGTGCCAGCAGACAGACAGGGGGCTACACTGAAGCTTTCTTT. Its translation is CASRQTGGYTEAFF.

In nucleotides, the CDR3 is TGTGCCAGTAGTATCGGGGTGGGCTCAACTAATGAAAAACTGTTTTTT. This translates into CASSIGVGSTNEKLFF. The gene calls are TRBV19 and TRBJ1-4; D is uncertain. CDR1 is LNHDA and CDR2 is SQIVND in the germline V gene (reference sequence). V was cut by 3 bases and J by 0 bases, with 11 bases left in between. The CDR3 contains 16 residues.

V usage is TRBV5-1 and J usage is TRBJ2-7; TRBD1 aligns across 8 bases. V gave up 0 bases and J gave up 6 bases; unmatched junction bases: 8. The CDR3 is made up of 15 amino acids. Germline-derived CDR1 and CDR2 are SGHRS and YFSETQ. The CDR3 nucleotides read TGCGCCAGCAGCTTGGTCGGGACAGGATCGGGCGAGCAGTACTTC. This encodes CASSLVGTGSGEQYF.

This clone was recorded only once. The rearrangement links TRBV5-1 to TRBJ2-1; no definite D call. The CDR3 covers 15 residues. V was clipped by 4 bases and J by 0 bases, with 11 bases between them. Germline V gene data show CDR1 as SGHRS and CDR2 as YFSETQ. CDR3 coding DNA: TGCGCCAGCAGCACTGACACGAGCTCCTACAATGAGCAGTTCTTC. Protein: CASSTDTSSYNEQFF.

Note on this clone: The limits of the CDR3 on the DNA are not certain, so only TCRdb's listed CDR3 is given. The chain has TRBV5-1 and TRBJ1-1; the table assigns TRBD1, which was not confirmed against the DNA. Per germline, CDR1 SGHRS and CDR2 YFSETQ. Including both end residues, the CDR3 is 19 amino acids long. The CDR3 reads CASSLGVGRGSLVNTEPFF.

This CDR3 reads CSARLNTEAFF. Here the CDR3 DNA reads TGCAGTGCTCGTTTGAACACTGAAGCTTTCTTT. The chain combines TRBV20-1 with TRBJ1-1; no clear D gene. V shed 5 bases and J shed 0 bases, with 4 bases lying between them. The CDR3 length is 11 residues. Germline CDR1 DFQATT, CDR2 SNEGSKA (reference sequence).

The gene calls are TRBV6-5 and TRBJ2-7, with D tentatively TRBD1 (6 bases). The CDR3 is made up of 14 amino acids. Germline CDR1 MNHEY, CDR2 SVGAGI. V was pared by 6 bases and J by 3 bases, with 15 bases between. DNA for the CDR3: TGTGCCAGCAGGAGGCCGGACAGAAACTACGAGCAGTACTTC. It translates to CASRRPDRNYEQYF.

The V gene is TRBV4-2, the J gene TRBJ1-6; D is possibly TRBD1 (6 bases). The ends were cut back, 0 bases at V and 6 bases at J, with 9 bases in the middle. Germline CDR1 is LGHNA and CDR2 is YNFKEQ. The CDR3 has 15 amino acids. This CDR3 reads CASSQEDSINSPLHF. CDR3 nucleotides: TGTGCCAGCAGCCAAGAGGACAGCATTAATTCACCCCTCCACTTT.

The chain links TRBV19 to TRBJ1-2, with D maybe TRBD1 (6 bases). Between the trimmed V and J ends, which lost 6 bases and 4 bases, there was a span of 12 bases. From germline, CDR1 is LNHDA and CDR2 SQIVND (reference sequence). The CDR3 loop spans 13 amino acids. CDR3 coding DNA: TGTGCCAGTAGAAGACAGGAGTCCTATGGCTACACCTTC. Translation gives CASRRQESYGYTF.

This clone has just one count. This chain connects TRBV7-8 to TRBJ1-2; 12 bases match TRBD1. CDR3 length: 16 residues. V was pared by 2 bases and J by 5 bases, with 6 bases of the junction left unmatched. In germline, CDR1 is SGHVS, CDR2 FQNEAQ. The CDR3 DNA sequence: TGTGCCAGCAGCTTATTAGGGACAGGGGGCGCGTATGGCTACACCTTC. Encoded protein: CASSLLGTGGAYGYTF.

The chain couples TRBV2 to TRBJ2-7, with 7 bases fitting TRBD1. This CDR3 contains 13 residues. J was trimmed by 4 bases and V by 6 bases; bases with no gene match: 6. The germline CDR1 and CDR2 sequences are SNHLY and FYNNEI. CDR3 sequence reads: CASRKGQRYEQYF. DNA for the CDR3: TGTGCCAGCAGGAAGGGACAGAGATACGAGCAGTACTTC.

This sequence joins TRBV6-4 and TRBJ2-5; possible D gene TRBD2, 6 bases. Trimming took 2 bases from V and 5 from J, leaving 12 bases between them. The germline V gene encodes CDR1 MRHNA and CDR2 SNTAGT. The CDR3 is 14 amino acids. CDR3 sequence (DNA): TGTGCCAGCAGTGACCGGGGCGGAGGGGAGACCCAGTACTTC. Translation: CASSDRGGGETQYF.

This sequence joins TRBV30 and TRBJ1-6; no reliable D call. The germline gives CDR1 GTSNPN, CDR2 SVGIG (reference sequence). V shed 5 bases and J shed 4 bases, with 15 bases lying between them. This CDR3 has 15 residues. CDR3 protein: CAWRTDNAYNSPLHF. CDR3 coding DNA: TGTGCCTGGCGTACCGACAACGCATATAATTCACCCCTCCACTTT.

The chain combines TRBV11-3 with TRBJ2-1, with 7 bases identical to TRBD2. This CDR3 is 13 amino acids long. Per the germline V gene, CDR1 is SGHNT and CDR2 is YENEEA. J was trimmed by 7 bases and V by 8 bases; bases with no gene match: 8. This CDR3 is CASGAGEGNEQFF. CDR3 DNA sequence: TGTGCCAGCGGGGCGGGGGAGGGGAATGAGCAGTTCTTC.

This clone has only a few counts. This sequence joins TRBV5-4 and TRBJ1-1, with TRBD1 matching over 8 bases. V lost 4 bases to trimming and J lost 1 base; unmatched junction nucleotides: 6. CDR3 length: 15 amino acids. Looked up from germline, CDR1 is SGHNT and CDR2 is YYREEE (reference sequence). The CDR3 protein is CASSGTGYGNTEAFF. The CDR3 bases are TGTGCCAGCAGCGGGACAGGTTATGGGAACACTGAAGCTTTCTTT.

The chain links TRBV19 to TRBJ1-6; D remains ambiguous. With 2 bases removed from V and 0 bases from J, the gap between germline ends came to 8 bases. The germline V gene encodes CDR1 LNHDA and CDR2 SQIVND (reference sequence). The CDR3 sequence is 16 residues long. For the CDR3, the DNA is TGTGCCAGTAGTATACAGATAAGCTCCTATAATTCACCCCTCCACTTT. It codes for CASSIQISSYNSPLHF.

This clone was detected only a few times. The rearrangement uses TRBV10-3 and TRBJ1-2, with TRBD1 as a possible D gene (5 bases). In germline, CDR1 is ENHRY, CDR2 SYGVKD. Trimming shortened V by 6 bases and J by 5 bases, and 13 bases separated the two germline ends. This CDR3 spans 13 amino acids. The chain's CDR3 is CAISLTALYGYTF. CDR3 bases: TGTGCCATCAGCCTGACAGCTTTATATGGCTACACCTTC.

V gene TRBV29-1 combines with J gene TRBJ1-2; 7 bases fit TRBD1. The CDR3 length is 14 residues. J was trimmed by 5 bases and V by 5 bases; bases with no gene match: 11. Germline CDR1 reads SQVTM; CDR2 reads ANQGSEA. In DNA form, the CDR3 reads TGCAGCGTTCGGACAGGCGACGTCCCATATGGCTACACCTTC. It translates to CSVRTGDVPYGYTF.

This clone was counted between two and nine times. The chain employs TRBV30 and TRBJ1-2, with a possible D match to TRBD1 (6 bases). CDR1 is GTSNPN and CDR2 is SVGIG in the germline V gene (reference sequence). With 0 bases removed from V and 7 bases from J, the gap between germline ends came to 15 bases. This CDR3 contains 14 residues. Here the CDR3 reads CAWSVLARGVGYTF. As DNA, the CDR3 is TGTGCCTGGAGTGTATTGGCCAGGGGCGTTGGCTACACCTTC.

The chain recombines TRBV19 with TRBJ2-2, with TRBD1 matching 9 bases. Germline loops: CDR1 LNHDA, CDR2 SQIVND (reference sequence). The CDR3 spans 16 residues. V shed 4 bases, J shed 5 bases, and the junction held 8 bases outside the gene matches. The CDR3 nucleotides are TGTGCCAGTAGTACCTTACCCGGGACAGGGACCGGGGAGCTGTTTTTT. Translation: CASSTLPGTGTGELFF. Full variable domain (missing parts from reference TRBV19 and TRBJ2-2): DGGITQSPKYLFRKEGQNVTLSCEQNLNHDAMYWYRQDPGQGLRLIYYSQIVNDFQKGDIAEGYSVSREKKESFPLTVTSAQKNPTAFYLCASSTLPGTGTGELFFGEGSRLTVL.

V usage is TRBV4-2 and J usage is TRBJ1-1; 9 positions match TRBD1. Germline lookup yields CDR1 LGHNA and CDR2 YNFKEQ. J lost 3 bases, V lost 1 base, and 3 bases had no gene match. The CDR3 totals 15 residues. The CDR3 protein is CASSQAWDRDTEAFF. The CDR3 DNA follows: TGTGCCAGCAGCCAAGCCTGGGACAGGGACACTGAAGCTTTCTTT.

The chain combines TRBV6-4 with TRBJ2-3, with D possibly matching TRBD2 (6 bases). The germline V gene encodes CDR1 MRHNA and CDR2 SNTAGT. V was clipped by 3 bases and J by 5 bases, with 12 bases between them. The CDR3 is 14 residues long. The DNA for the CDR3 is TGTGCCAGCAGTGAGGTCGGGAGAGGAGATACGCAGTATTTT. Amino acid sequence: CASSEVGRGDTQYF.

This rearrangement joins TRBV18 to TRBJ2-5, with a tentative D call TRBD2 (5 bases). The end of the DNA fits TRBJ2-7 better, so the J call may be wrong. The CDR3 consists of 14 residues. Germline assignment: CDR1 KGHSH and CDR2 LQKENI. Here the CDR3 reads CASSTMGAAYEQYF. CDR3 nucleotides: TGTGCCAGCTCAACGATGGGAGCCGCCTACGAGCAGTACTTC.

This clone has a handful of counts. The V gene is TRBV11-3, the J gene TRBJ2-1; D may be TRBD1 (6 bases). The CDR3 sequence is 16 residues long. CDR1 is SGHNT, CDR2 YENEEA, per germline. Trimming took 1 base from V and 7 from J, leaving 17 bases between them. The CDR3 sequence is CASSLGGGAQGNEQFF. In DNA form, the CDR3 reads TGTGCCAGCAGCTTAGGGGGTGGGGCCCAGGGGAATGAGCAGTTCTTC. The variable domain in full, completed from reference TRBV11-3 and TRBJ2-1, reads EAGVVQSPRYKIIEKKQPVAFWCNPISGHNTLYWYLQNLGQGPELLIRYENEEAVDDSQLPKDRFSAERLKGVDSTLKIQPAELGDSAVYLCASSLGGGAQGNEQFFGPGTRLTVL.

This rearrangement joins TRBV7-2 to TRBJ2-7, with 8 positions matching TRBD2. The CDR3 is 17 amino acids. J gave up 0 bases and V 2 bases, and 9 bases lay outside the gene matches. CDR1 is SGHTA and CDR2 is FQGNSA in the germline V gene. The CDR3 reads CASSLLGAGGDSYEQYF. The CDR3 bases are TGTGCCAGCAGCTTATTAGGGGCGGGGGGCGACTCCTACGAGCAGTACTTC.

The chain joins TRBV5-6 to TRBJ2-3; 7 nucleotides line up with TRBD1. CDR3 size: 14 residues. Looked up from germline, CDR1 is SGHDT and CDR2 is YYEEEE. Trimming cost V 1 base and J 7 bases; bases outside gene matches: 6. CDR3 in DNA: TGTGCCAGCAGCTTGAGGACAGGCCTCCATACGCAGTATTTT. Residues: CASSLRTGLHTQYF.

This clone was seen only once. V usage is TRBV7-9 and J usage is TRBJ2-2, with D perhaps TRBD2 (6 bases). The CDR3 runs 14 residues. V was pared by 4 bases and J by 6 bases, with 12 bases between. Germline V gives CDR1 SEHNR, CDR2 FQNEAQ (reference sequence). CDR3 in amino acids: CASSSGRGSGELFF. The CDR3 region has the DNA TGTGCCAGCAGCTCTGGGCGGGGTTCCGGGGAGCTGTTTTTT.

This clone was observed once. The gene calls are TRBV5-1 and TRBJ1-4; no definite D call. The germline V gene has CDR1 SGHRS and CDR2 YFSETQ. This CDR3 region has 14 residues. Trimming left V 4 bases short and J 6 bases short, with 13 bases between. This chain's CDR3 is CASSPGSIDEKLFF. DNA for the CDR3: TGCGCCAGCAGCCCCGGTAGCATCGATGAAAAACTGTTTTTT.

The rearrangement joins TRBV6-5 to TRBJ2-5; 10 bases line up with TRBD2. TRBJ2-7 explains the end of the DNA better; the J call may be wrong. The CDR3 is 14 amino acids. Per the germline V gene, CDR1 is MNHEY and CDR2 is SVGAGI. The CDR3 nucleotides read TGTGCCAGCAGTACAGGACTAGCGGACTACGAGCAGTACTTC. Its protein is CASSTGLADYEQYF.

To note about this clone: In the same sample, other DNA sequences code for this CDR3. This chain uses TRBV18 with TRBJ1-1, with 9 positions matching TRBD1. Per germline, CDR1 KGHSH and CDR2 LQKENI. Losses at the gene ends were 3 bases for V and 1 base for J; bases not matched to a gene: 0. This CDR3 is 14 amino acids long. CDR3 sequence reads: CASSPGQGNTEAFF. The CDR3, as DNA: TGTGCCAGCTCACCGGGACAGGGGAACACTGAAGCTTTCTTT.

The chain combines TRBV7-8 with TRBJ2-2; perhaps TRBD1 as D (6 bases). The CDR3 spans 15 residues. Germline CDR1 reads SGHVS; CDR2 reads FQNEAQ. Trimming took 5 bases from V and 5 from J, leaving 15 bases between them. The CDR3 region is CASSNKQGPTGELFF. The CDR3 DNA reads TGTGCCAGCAGCAATAAACAGGGTCCTACCGGGGAGCTGTTTTTT.